This T cell receptor beta chain appears in the sequencing data of a study of post-analysis software for immune sequencing data. With respect to this clonotype: The antigen is not known. A junction boundary mismatches the germline segment, possibly from a read error.

Incorporated into the TCR beta cDNA libraries were unique molecular identifiers, which served to reduce PCR and sequencing biases. When about 1 to 11 million T cells were used, they gave some 540,000 cDNA molecules. Each CDR3 protein gets one entry after TCRdb re-called the PCR reads with MiXCR. The sample carries roughly 580,000 distinct CDR3 sequences, roughly 45% recorded once. Overall study findings and caveats: TRBV segments more frequent in patients than in controls numbered five and included TRBV5-6, TRBV5-1 and TRBV20-1.

The CDR3 extends over 13 amino acids. CDR1 is MNHEY and CDR2 is SVGEGT in the germline V gene. The sequence came from a girl aged 10-17 years with multiple sclerosis. This rearrangement joins TRBV6-2 or TRBV6-3 to TRBJ2-1; no firm D call. The material sequenced was blood. In nucleotides, the CDR3 is TGTGCCAGCAGTTATTGGGGATACAGTGAGCAGTTCTTC. Amino acid sequence: CASSYWGYSEQFF.